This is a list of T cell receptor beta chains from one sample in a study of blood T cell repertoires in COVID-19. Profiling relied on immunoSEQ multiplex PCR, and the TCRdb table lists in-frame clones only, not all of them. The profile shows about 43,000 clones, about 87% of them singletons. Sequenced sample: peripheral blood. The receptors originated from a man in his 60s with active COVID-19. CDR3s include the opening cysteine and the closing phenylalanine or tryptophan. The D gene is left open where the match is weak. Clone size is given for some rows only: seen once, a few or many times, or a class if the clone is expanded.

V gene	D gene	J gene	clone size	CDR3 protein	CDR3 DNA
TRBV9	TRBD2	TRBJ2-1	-	CASSPRRGLAGGYNEQFF	TGTGCCAGCAGCCCCCGAAGGGGACTAGCGGGAGGGTACAATGAGCAGTTCTTC
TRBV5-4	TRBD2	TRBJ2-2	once	CASSSPAGGRGTGELFF	TGTGCCAGCAGCTCCCCAGCGGGGGGGCGGGGCACCGGGGAGCTGTTTTTT
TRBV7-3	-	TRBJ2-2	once	CASSPITGELFF	TGTGCCAGCAGCCCCATTACCGGGGAGCTGTTTTTT
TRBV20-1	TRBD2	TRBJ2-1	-	CSASGRAVHEQFF	TGCAGTGCTAGTGGGAGGGCAGTACATGAGCAGTTCTTC
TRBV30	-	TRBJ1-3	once	CAWSPGSPGNTIYF	TGTGCCTGGAGTCCGGGGAGCCCTGGAAACACCATATATTTT
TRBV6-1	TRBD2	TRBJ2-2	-	CASSELAGITGELFF	TGTGCCAGCAGTGAACTAGCGGGGATCACCGGGGAGCTGTTTTTT
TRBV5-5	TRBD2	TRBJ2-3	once	CASSLGSGGLSTDTQYF	TGTGCCAGCAGCTTGGGTAGCGGGGGACTCAGCACAGATACGCAGTATTTT
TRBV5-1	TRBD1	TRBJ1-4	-	CASGQGRGTNEKLFF	TGCGCCAGCGGACAGGGGAGGGGAACTAATGAAAAACTGTTTTTT
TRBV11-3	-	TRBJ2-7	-	CASSLYTNYEQYF	TGTGCCAGCAGCTTGTATACTAACTACGAGCAGTACTTC
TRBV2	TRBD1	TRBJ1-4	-	CASSNTGAVVEKLFF	TGTGCCAGCAGTAATACAGGGGCAGTAGTTGAAAAACTGTTTTTT
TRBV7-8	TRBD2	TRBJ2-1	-	CASSFLAGGPREQFF	TGTGCCAGCAGCTTCCTAGCGGGGGGGCCAAGAGAGCAGTTCTTC
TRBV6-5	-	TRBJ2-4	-	CASTSYGGKNIQYF	TGTGCCAGCACGTCCTACGGGGGAAAGAACATTCAGTACTTC
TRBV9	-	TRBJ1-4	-	CASSVGGGGYEKLFF	TGTGCCAGCAGCGTAGGTGGGGGAGGATATGAAAAACTGTTTTTT
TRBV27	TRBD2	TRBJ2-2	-	CASSLYAGRVNTGELFF	TGTGCCAGCAGTTTATACGCCGGGAGGGTCAACACCGGGGAGCTGTTTTTT
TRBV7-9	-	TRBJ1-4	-	CASSLVRDNEKLFF	TGTGCCAGCAGCTTAGTCCGGGATAATGAAAAACTGTTTTTT
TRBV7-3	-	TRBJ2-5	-	CASSLFAGETQYF	TGTGCCAGCAGCTTATTCGCCGGGGAGACCCAGTACTTC
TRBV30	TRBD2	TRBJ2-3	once	CAWSVLAGGTTDTQYF	TGTGCCTGGAGTGTACTAGCGGGAGGGACCACAGATACGCAGTATTTT
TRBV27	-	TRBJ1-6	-	CASSLSPGQSGSYNSPLHF	TGTGCCAGCAGTTTATCGCCCGGGCAGAGCGGCTCCTATAATTCACCCCTCCACTTT
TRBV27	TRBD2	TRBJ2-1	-	CASTPTSGPKGGEQFF	TGTGCCAGCACCCCAACTAGCGGGCCAAAAGGGGGTGAGCAGTTCTTC
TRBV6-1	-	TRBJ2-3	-	CASSEARQTDTQYF	TGTGCCAGCAGTGAAGCGAGGCAGACAGATACGCAGTATTTT
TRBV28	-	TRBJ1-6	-	CATISVNSPLHF	TGTGCCACCATCAGTGTGAATTCACCCCTCCACTTT
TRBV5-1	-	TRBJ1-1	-	CASRPTGASLEAFF	TGCGCCAGCCGTCCGACAGGCGCGTCCCTTGAAGCTTTCTTT
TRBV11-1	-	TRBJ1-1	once	CASSFKNTEAFF	TGTGCCAGCAGCTTTAAGAACACTGAAGCTTTCTTT
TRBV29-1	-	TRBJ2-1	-	CSVEGTGTENGWFF	TGCAGCGTTGAAGGAACCGGGACTGAAAACGGGTGGTTCTTC
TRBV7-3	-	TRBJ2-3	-	CASSLTRTSSSTDTQYF	TGTGCCAGCAGCTTAACCCGCACTAGTTCTTCCACAGATACGCAGTATTTT
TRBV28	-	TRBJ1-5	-	CASSFPDRKPQHF	TGTGCCAGCAGTTTCCCAGATCGAAAGCCCCAGCATTTT
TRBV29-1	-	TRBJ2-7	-	CSVVQGIYEQYF	TGCAGCGTTGTGCAGGGGATATACGAGCAGTACTTC
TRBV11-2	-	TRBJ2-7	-	CASSLMDQGGEQYF	TGTGCCAGCAGCTTAATGGACCAGGGGGGCGAGCAGTACTTC
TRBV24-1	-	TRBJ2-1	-	CATSDRQASYYNEQFF	TGTGCCACCAGTGATCGACAGGCTTCATACTACAATGAGCAGTTCTTC
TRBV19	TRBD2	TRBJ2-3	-	CASSTQLAGGPTDTQYF	TGTGCCAGTAGTACCCAACTAGCGGGAGGGCCCACAGATACGCAGTATTTT
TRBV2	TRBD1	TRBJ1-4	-	CASSRDSTRNEKLFF	TGTGCCAGCAGCCGGGACAGCACTCGAAATGAAAAACTGTTTTTT
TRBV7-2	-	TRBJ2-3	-	CASTRDRSTDTQYF	TGTGCCAGCACGAGAGACAGAAGCACAGATACGCAGTATTTT
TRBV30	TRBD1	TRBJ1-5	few	CAWSVPTGRHQPQHF	TGTGCCTGGAGTGTACCGACAGGGAGGCATCAGCCCCAGCATTTT
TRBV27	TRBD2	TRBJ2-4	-	CASSRGLAGGENIQYF	TGTGCCAGCAGTAGGGGACTAGCGGGAGGAGAAAACATTCAGTACTTC
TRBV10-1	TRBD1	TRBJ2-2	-	CASRSTGKSGELFF	TGCGCCAGCCGTTCGACAGGGAAGTCCGGGGAGCTGTTTTTT
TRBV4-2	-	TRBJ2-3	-	CASSSQHGSENTITDTQYF	TGTGCCAGCAGCTCACAACATGGGTCGGAGAATACTATCACAGATACGCAGTATTTT
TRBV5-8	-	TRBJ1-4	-	CASSLSGGDNEKLFF	TGTGCCAGCAGCTTGTCGGGGGGCGATAATGAAAAACTGTTTTTT
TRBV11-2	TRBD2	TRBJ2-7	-	CASSYGLASPYEQYF	TGTGCCAGCAGCTACGGACTAGCCTCCCCCTACGAGCAGTACTTC
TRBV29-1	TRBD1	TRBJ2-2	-	CSVLLGQGADGELFF	TGCAGCGTTTTGTTGGGACAGGGGGCGGACGGGGAGCTGTTTTTT
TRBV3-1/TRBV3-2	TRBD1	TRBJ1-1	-	CASSQGPDRDAFF	TGTGCCAGCAGCCAAGGGCCGGACAGGGATGCTTTCTTT
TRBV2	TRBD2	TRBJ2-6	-	CASRIAGAFSGANVLTF	TGTGCCAGCAGAATAGCGGGGGCGTTTTCCGGGGCCAACGTCCTGACTTTC
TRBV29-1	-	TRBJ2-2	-	CSVYSAGNTGELFF	TGCAGCGTTTACTCAGCGGGGAACACCGGGGAGCTGTTTTTT
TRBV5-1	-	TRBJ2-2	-	CASSLWVGRENTGELFF	TGCGCCAGCAGCTTATGGGTCGGCAGGGAGAACACCGGGGAGCTGTTTTTT
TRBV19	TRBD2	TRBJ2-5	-	CATSDPKTSGQETQYF	TGTGCCACCTCCGACCCTAAGACTAGCGGCCAAGAGACCCAGTACTTC
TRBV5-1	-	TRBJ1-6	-	CASSLVGQTYNSPLHF	TGCGCCAGCAGCTTGGTTGGGCAGACCTATAATTCACCCCTCCACTTT
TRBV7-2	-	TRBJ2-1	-	CASSLGIAVSYNEQFF	TGTGCCAGCAGCTTAGGGATCGCGGTCTCCTACAATGAGCAGTTCTTC
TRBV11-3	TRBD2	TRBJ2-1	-	CASSLGTSGRSYNEQFF	TGTGCCAGCAGCTTAGGGACTAGCGGGAGGTCCTACAATGAGCAGTTCTTC
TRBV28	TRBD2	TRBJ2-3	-	CASSFAGADTQYF	TGTGCCAGCAGTTTTGCGGGGGCAGATACGCAGTATTTT
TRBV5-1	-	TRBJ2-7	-	CASSSESSYEQYF	TGCGCCAGCAGCTCTGAGTCTTCCTACGAGCAGTACTTC
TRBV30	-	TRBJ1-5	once	CAWSRGWGGGQPQHF	TGTGCCTGGAGCCGGGGCTGGGGGGGAGGGCAGCCCCAGCATTTT
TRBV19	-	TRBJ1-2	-	CASSLTLDTYGYTF	TGTGCCAGTAGTCTCACACTCGACACCTATGGCTACACCTTC
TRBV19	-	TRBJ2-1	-	CATSGGFSSYNEQFF	TGTGCCACCTCAGGGGGGTTTAGCTCCTACAATGAGCAGTTCTTC
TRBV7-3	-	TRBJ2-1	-	CASSLRGLNNEQFF	TGTGCCAGCAGCTTAAGGGGACTCAACAATGAGCAGTTCTTC
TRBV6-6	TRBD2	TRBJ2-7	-	CASSRLRLAGNYEQYF	TGTGCCAGCAGTCGCCTTCGACTAGCGGGCAACTACGAGCAGTACTTC